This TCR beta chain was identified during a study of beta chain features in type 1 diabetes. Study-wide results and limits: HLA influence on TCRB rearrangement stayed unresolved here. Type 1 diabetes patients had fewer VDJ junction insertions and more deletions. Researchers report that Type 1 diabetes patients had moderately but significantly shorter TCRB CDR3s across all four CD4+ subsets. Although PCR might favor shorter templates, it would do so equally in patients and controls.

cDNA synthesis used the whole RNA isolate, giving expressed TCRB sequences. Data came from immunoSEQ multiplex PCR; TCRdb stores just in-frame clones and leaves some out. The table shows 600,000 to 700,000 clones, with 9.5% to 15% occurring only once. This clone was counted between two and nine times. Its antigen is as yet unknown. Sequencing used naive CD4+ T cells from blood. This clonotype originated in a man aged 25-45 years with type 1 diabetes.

In nucleotides, the CDR3 is TGTGCCAGCAGTCCACGGGGTGGTACGCAGTATTTT. Protein sequence: CASSPRGGTQYF. The genes are TRBV27 and TRBJ2-3, with D possibly matching TRBD2 (5 bases). Germline values: CDR1 MNHEY, CDR2 SMNVEV (reference sequence). The CDR3 runs 12 residues. Trimming stripped 5 bases from V and 8 bases from J, with 11 bases between.